These 27 T cell receptor beta chains were all obtained from the same sample, sequenced in a study of blood T cells in healthy people across ages. With a J-beta primer mix and a sample-barcoded 5' primer, a second PCR ran about 7 to 12 cycles. Each CDR3 protein is one row after TCRdb ran MiXCR on the 5' RACE reads. The sample yields 1.5 million to 2 million distinct CDR3 sequences, 28% seen once. The sequencing input was blood. The receptors shown here come from a woman younger than 45 in good health.

The rearrangement joins TRBV3-1 to TRBJ1-2, with a possible D match to TRBD1 (5 bases). CDR1 and CDR2 (germline): LGHDT, YNNKEL (reference sequence). Trimming took 2 bases from V and 4 from J, leaving 17 bases between them. The CDR3 runs to 16 residues. The CDR3 spells CASSQKGPGGTYGYTF. The CDR3 coding sequence is TGTGCCAGCAGCCAAAAAGGCCCCGGGGGTACCTATGGCTACACCTTC.

The table lists this clonotype with a few counts. The chain joins TRBV20-1 to TRBJ2-7; tentatively, D is TRBD1 or TRBD2 (6 bases each). Trimming removed 3 bases at V and 7 bases at J, with 16 bases between. CDR1 is DFQATT and CDR2 is SNEGSKA in the germline V gene (reference sequence). There are 13 residues in the CDR3. DNA of the CDR3: TGCAGTGCTAGGCCCTTCGGAGGGGGAGAGCAGTACTTC. Its translation is CSARPFGGGEQYF.

This clonotype was seen a handful of times. Only one base separates this from a far larger clonotype, so it likely reflects a read error. The chain employs TRBV7-2 and TRBJ2-1; D is undetermined. Looked up from germline, CDR1 is SGHTA and CDR2 is FQGNSA. This CDR3 region has 11 residues. The CDR3 nucleotides read TGTGCCAACAGCTTAAACAATGAGCAGTTCTTC. This translates into CANSLNNEQFF.

This clonotype occurred many times. Sequence at one end of the junction differs from germline and may be a read error. The genes are TRBV3-1 and TRBJ2-7; D remains unclear. The CDR3 sequence is 13 residues long. Germline CDR1 LGHDT, CDR2 YNNKEL (reference sequence). The CDR3 bases are TGCGCCAGCAGCCAGTCGGGTCCCTACGAGCAGTACTTC. Amino acid sequence: CASSQSGPYEQYF.

This clonotype was counted many times. The chain combines TRBV12-3 or TRBV12-4 with TRBJ2-1; D perhaps matches TRBD2 (6 bases). The CDR3 is 15 residues long. Trimming left V 5 bases short and J 1 base short, with 12 bases between. CDR3: CASSPRRGSYNEQFF. The CDR3, as DNA: TGTGCCAGCAGTCCTAGGCGGGGTTCCTACAATGAGCAGTTCTTC.

This chain links TRBV5-1 with TRBJ2-3, with D perhaps matching TRBD2 (7 bases). The CDR3 runs 18 residues. CDR1 SGHRS and CDR2 YFSETQ come from the germline V gene. The V end was cut by 1 base, the J end by 0 bases, with 18 bases between. The CDR3 DNA reads TGCGCCAGCAGCTTGACCCGGGGGGCCCTATCTAGCACAGATACGCAGTATTTT. This translates into CASSLTRGALSSTDTQYF.

This clonotype has at least ten counts. This rearrangement joins TRBV9 to TRBJ2-7; 8 positions match TRBD1. Germline CDR1 reads SGDLS; CDR2 reads YYNGEE. The V segment lost 3 bases and the J segment 7 bases; nucleotides outside the gene matches: 15. CDR3 length equals 16 residues. CDR3 protein: CASSAGTGSPGSEQYF. The CDR3 nucleotides are TGTGCCAGCAGCGCCGGGACAGGCTCCCCTGGTAGTGAGCAGTACTTC.

V gene TRBV5-1 combines with J gene TRBJ1-5; D call uncertain. Germline assignment: CDR1 SGHRS and CDR2 YFSETQ. V lost 4 bases, J lost 3 bases, and 17 bases lay in between. The CDR3 covers 16 residues. The CDR3 here is CASSLEARNSNQPQHF. The CDR3 bases are TGCGCCAGCAGCCTGGAAGCCAGGAACTCCAATCAGCCCCAGCATTTT.

The CDR3 sequence is CASGRALYEQYF. The CDR3 coding sequence is TGTGCCAGCGGAAGAGCGTTATACGAGCAGTACTTC. The V gene is TRBV28, the J gene TRBJ2-7; no definite D call. The germline V gene has CDR1 MDHEN and CDR2 SYDVKM. The V and J ends lost 8 bases and 4 bases respectively, with 12 bases between them. CDR3 length: 12 amino acids.

This clonotype has a count of ten or more. The rearrangement uses TRBV7-2 and TRBJ2-7; D is possibly TRBD1 (5 bases). Trimming took off 5 bases at V and 7 bases at J, with 24 bases between the two ends. Germline V lookup: CDR1 SGHTA, CDR2 FQGNSA. This CDR3 region has 16 residues. For the CDR3, the DNA is TGTGCCAGCAGCCCGGAAAGGGGTTCGGGCGTAGAGGAGCAGTACTTC. Translation: CASSPERGSGVEEQYF.

As DNA, the CDR3 is TGTGCCAGCAGCCACCGGGACGGTGGAAACACCATATATTTT. This sequence encodes CASSHRDGGNTIYF. This sequence joins TRBV3-1 and TRBJ1-3; weak D call: TRBD1 (5 bases). The length of the CDR3 is 14 residues. V was cut by 3 bases and J by 3 bases, with 9 bases left in between. Per germline, CDR1 LGHDT and CDR2 YNNKEL (reference sequence).

This clonotype has ten or more counts. The CDR3 is CSVLRDTEAFF. The CDR3 DNA sequence: TGCAGCGTTCTTAGGGACACTGAAGCTTTCTTT. V is TRBV29-1 and J is TRBJ1-1; D ambiguous. Germline V gives CDR1 SQVTM, CDR2 ANQGSEA. Between the trimmed V and J ends, which lost 5 bases and 3 bases, there was a span of 7 bases. The CDR3 consists of 11 residues.

This chain connects TRBV18 to TRBJ2-7; D not certain. Trimming cost V 2 bases and J 7 bases, with 15 bases left between them. This CDR3 contains 14 residues. Germline V lookup: CDR1 KGHSH, CDR2 LQKENI. CDR3 protein: CASSPSPGVWEQYF. CDR3 bases: TGTGCCAGCTCACCAAGCCCGGGTGTATGGGAGCAGTACTTC.

This clonotype appeared a few times. This chain uses TRBV20-1 with TRBJ2-4; TRBD2 matches at 8 bases. The CDR3 covers 17 residues. The germline CDR1 and CDR2 sequences are DFQATT and SNEGSKA (reference sequence). The V gene end was trimmed by 5 bases and the J gene end by 1 base; junction bases not matched to a gene: 13. For the CDR3, the DNA is TGCAGTGCTCCAGACGCTAGCGGGTCGGGTGCCAAAAACATTCAGTACTTC. Protein: CSAPDASGSGAKNIQYF.

The table lists this clonotype with a few counts. V usage is TRBV4-1 and J usage is TRBJ1-4; D gene unclear. This CDR3 region has 15 residues. Trimming stripped 1 base from V and 8 bases from J, with 14 bases between. Germline assignment: CDR1 MGHRA and CDR2 YSYEKL. CDR3 nucleotide sequence: TGCGCCAGCAGCCAAGGCGGGAACCTGGACGAAAAACTGTTTTTT. This codes for CASSQGGNLDEKLFF.

This clonotype occurred a few times. This chain uses TRBV4-1 with TRBJ2-1, with D possibly TRBD2 on 6 matching bases. V was shortened by 3 bases and J by 9 bases, with 24 bases between the two germline ends. The CDR3 totals 17 residues. The germline V gene has CDR1 MGHRA and CDR2 YSYEKL. CDR3 in amino acids: CASSQGPLVGGFGEQFF. CDR3 DNA sequence: TGCGCCAGCAGCCAGGGCCCCCTAGTGGGGGGTTTTGGTGAGCAGTTCTTC.

This clonotype was observed a handful of times. The CDR3: CASSQLEGSPLHF. For the CDR3, the DNA is TGTGCCAGCAGCCAACTAGAAGGGTCACCCCTCCACTTT. The chain joins TRBV3-1 to TRBJ1-6; D not certain. Germline loops: CDR1 LGHDT, CDR2 YNNKEL (reference sequence). The CDR3 runs 13 residues. V was pared by 2 bases and J by 10 bases, with 9 bases between.

V gene TRBV7-2 combines with J gene TRBJ2-7; 9 bases are shared with TRBD2. The CDR3 totals 13 residues. The J segment lost 9 bases and the V segment lost 4 bases, leaving 7 bases of the junction unmatched. Per germline, CDR1 SGHTA and CDR2 FQGNSA. The CDR3 DNA is TGTGCCAGCAGCTATGAGCGGGAGGACGGGCAGTACTTC. The encoded protein is CASSYEREDGQYF.

This clonotype has just a few counts. The genes are TRBV12-3 or TRBV12-4 and TRBJ2-7, with D uncertain. V dropped 6 bases and J dropped 3 bases, with 12 bases sitting between them. The CDR3 contains 13 residues. CDR3 sequence: CASSRTALYEQYF. As DNA, the CDR3 is TGTGCCAGCAGCCGTACAGCACTCTACGAGCAGTACTTC.

Here the CDR3 reads CASSLERDSYYEQYF. The CDR3 DNA is TGTGCCAGCAGCTTAGAACGGGACAGCTACTACGAGCAGTACTTC. The chain carries TRBV11-2 and TRBJ2-7; 7 positions match TRBD1. The ends lost 0 bases at V and 3 bases at J; junction bases unmatched: 5. CDR1 is SGHAT and CDR2 is FQNNGV in the germline V gene. This CDR3 comprises 15 residues.

This clonotype was seen only a few times. This sequence joins TRBV7-2 and TRBJ1-5; no clear D. This CDR3 has 14 residues. Trimming cost V 6 bases and J 3 bases, with 12 bases left between them. Per the germline V gene, CDR1 is SGHTA and CDR2 is FQGNSA. CDR3 region: CASSYGRPNQPQHF. In DNA, the CDR3 is TGTGCCAGCAGTTATGGACGCCCCAATCAGCCCCAGCATTTT.

The chain has TRBV29-1 and TRBJ1-4, with unresolved D. Trimming left V 4 bases short and J 4 bases short, with 10 bases between. Germline CDR1 is SQVTM and CDR2 is ANQGSEA. The CDR3 spans 13 residues. CDR3 nucleotide sequence: TGCAGCGTTGTCTCCGGTGTTAATGAAAAACTGTTTTTT. It is translated as CSVVSGVNEKLFF. Combining the CDR3 with reference TRBV29-1 and TRBJ1-4 gives the whole variable domain SAVISQKPSRDICQRGTSLTIQCQVDSQVTMMFWYRQQPGQSLTLIATANQGSEATYESGFVIDKFPISRPNLTFSTLTVSNMSPEDSSIYLCSVVSGVNEKLFFGSGTQLSVL.

This chain connects TRBV9 to TRBJ2-3; TRBD2 might be the D (6 bases). This CDR3 is built from 15 residues. Trimming pared 4 bases from V and 3 bases from J, leaving 15 bases between. The germline gives CDR1 SGDLS, CDR2 YYNGEE. The CDR3 sequence is CASSQLGDFTDTQYF. The CDR3 DNA reads TGTGCCAGCAGCCAACTGGGGGACTTTACAGATACGCAGTATTTT.

This clonotype has only a few counts. The gene calls are TRBV14 and TRBJ2-3; D assignment may be TRBD1 or TRBD2 (7 bases each). Germline V lookup: CDR1 SGHDN, CDR2 FVKESK. V shed 2 bases and J shed 2 bases, with 23 bases lying between them. The CDR3 sequence is 19 residues long. CDR3 bases: TGTGCCAGCAGCCAAATCGGGAGGTTCGGGACAGCCAACACAGATACGCAGTATTTT. Its protein product is CASSQIGRFGTANTDTQYF. Complete variable domain (other parts from reference TRBV14 and TRBJ2-3): EAGVTQFPSHSVIEKGQTVTLRCDPISGHDNLYWYRRVMGKEIKFLLHFVKESKQDESGMPNNRFLAERTGGTYSTLKVQPAELEDSGVYFCASSQIGRFGTANTDTQYFGPGTRLTVL.

The table lists this clonotype with a few counts. The V gene is TRBV12-3 or TRBV12-4, the J gene TRBJ2-1; no firm D call. V lost 3 bases to trimming and J lost 2 bases, with 17 bases between them. CDR3 length equals 17 residues. CDR3: CASSFPNALFTYNEQFF. In nucleotides, the CDR3 is TGTGCCAGCAGTTTTCCCAACGCGCTCTTCACCTACAATGAGCAGTTCTTC.

CDR3 loop: CSAKGSSGGLSSYNEQFF. CDR3 DNA: TGCAGTGCTAAGGGATCTAGCGGGGGGCTTAGCTCCTACAATGAGCAGTTCTTC. The chain carries TRBV20-1 and TRBJ2-1, with 11 bases identical to TRBD2. Per germline, CDR1 DFQATT and CDR2 SNEGSKA (reference sequence). The J segment lost 0 bases and the V segment lost 4 bases, leaving 11 bases of the junction unmatched. The CDR3 runs to 18 residues.

Concerning this clonotype: This could be a read error, since a much larger clone is one nucleotide away. The rearrangement joins TRBV20-1 to TRBJ2-1, with unresolved D. Trimming left V 3 bases short and J 12 bases short, with 18 bases between. Germline CDR1 and CDR2: DFQATT and SNEGSKA (reference sequence). The CDR3 covers 13 residues. The CDR3 nucleotides are TGCAGTGCTAGTGGTCCAGGTCGAGGTGGGCAGTTCTTC. Encoded protein: CSASGPGRGGQFF.